A selection of T cell receptor beta chains follows, all from one sample in a study of T cells after yellow fever vaccination. TCRdb processed the 5' RACE reads anew with MiXCR; each CDR3 protein has one entry. The table includes a few hundred thousand distinct CDR3 sequences, around 10% detected once. Here the sequenced sample was PBMCs, taken on the day of the first yellow fever vaccination. Receptor source: a man between 18 and 29 years old who received the YFV17D yellow fever vaccine. The conserved cysteine and the conserved F or W are not part of the CDR3 here.

v_call	cdr3_aa
TRBV29-1	SVERSSGNTIY
TRBV7-2	ASKTGRGPGELF
TRBV7-9	ASSIARGGESNEKLF
TRBV10-3	AISEVDRPETQY
TRBV6-4	ASSDSPERETQY
TRBV5-1	ASSSDIGETQY
TRBV3-1	ASSLTTFEQY
TRBV6-1	ASTPGTGDTEAF
TRBV20-1	SAQSSYNSPLH
TRBV4-1	ASSQDGDGVYEQY
TRBV12-3/TRBV12-4	ASSSGQANYGYT
TRBV12-3/TRBV12-4	ASSHRLAGRTDTQY
TRBV20-1	SARDNGANTEAF
TRBV4-3	ASSQDRRGHSPLH
TRBV27	ASGSQDNTEAF
TRBV19	ASSISRRGINYGYT
TRBV2	ASTAIPAGGGYGYT
TRBV20-1	SALTSGGYTDTQY
TRBV5-4	ASVRTGVNTEAF
TRBV7-9	ASSFGRVATNEKLF
TRBV29-1	SASGRRTDTQY
TRBV7-2	ASSSRQGQTGELF
TRBV6-5	ASRGPGEQF
TRBV19	ASSWGTGMNTEAF
TRBV5-1	ASSLWTGTGELF
TRBV7-9	ASKGGGNYEQY
TRBV6-5	ASSYTGLSGTDTQY
TRBV12-3/TRBV12-4	ASFGRGGYYGYT
TRBV6-5	ASSYSVSGGALKTQY
TRBV6-2/TRBV6-3	ASTKGWTNYGYT
TRBV10-3	AIKKSPNSPLH
TRBV9	ASSVVSGVMETQY